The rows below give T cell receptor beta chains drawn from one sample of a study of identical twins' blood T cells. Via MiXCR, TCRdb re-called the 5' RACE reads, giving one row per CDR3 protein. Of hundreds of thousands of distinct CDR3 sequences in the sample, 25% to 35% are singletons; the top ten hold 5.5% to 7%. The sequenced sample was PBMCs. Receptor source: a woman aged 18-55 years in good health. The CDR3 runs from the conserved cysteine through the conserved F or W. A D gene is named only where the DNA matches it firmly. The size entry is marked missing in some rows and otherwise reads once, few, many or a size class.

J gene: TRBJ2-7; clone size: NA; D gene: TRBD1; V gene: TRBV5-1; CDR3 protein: CASSLRTGISYEQYF; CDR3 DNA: TGCGCCAGCAGCTTAAGGACAGGAATCTCCTACGAGCAGTACTTC
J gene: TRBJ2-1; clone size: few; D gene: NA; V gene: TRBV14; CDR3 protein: CASSMRVGLTYNEQFF; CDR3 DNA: TGTGCCAGCAGCATGCGCGTGGGACTCACCTACAATGAGCAGTTCTTC
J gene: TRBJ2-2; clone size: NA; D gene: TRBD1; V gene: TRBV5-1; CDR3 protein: CASSLQRTGLNTGELFF; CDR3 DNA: TGCGCCAGCAGCTTGCAGAGGACAGGGTTGAACACCGGGGAGCTGTTTTTT
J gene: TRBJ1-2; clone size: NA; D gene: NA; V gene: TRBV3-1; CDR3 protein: CAISPIVGAGYGYTF; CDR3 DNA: TGTGCCATCAGCCCCATTGTGGGGGCGGGCTATGGCTACACCTTC
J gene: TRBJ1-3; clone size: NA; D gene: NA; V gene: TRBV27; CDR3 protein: CASSWVPGSGEDTIYF; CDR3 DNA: TGTGCCAGCAGCTGGGTACCGGGATCGGGAGAGGACACCATATATTTT
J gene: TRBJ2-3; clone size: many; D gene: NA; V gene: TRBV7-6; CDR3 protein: CASSLAGGTDTDTQYF; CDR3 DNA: TGTGCCAGCAGCTTAGCCGGGGGGACAGACACAGATACGCAGTATTTT
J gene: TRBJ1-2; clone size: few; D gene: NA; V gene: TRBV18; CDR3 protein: CASSPGTQNYGYTF; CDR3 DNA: TGTGCCAGCTCACCGGGGACACAGAACTATGGCTACACCTTC
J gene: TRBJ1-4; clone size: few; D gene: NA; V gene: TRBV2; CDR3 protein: CASSRDLATNEKLFF; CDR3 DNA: TGTGCCAGCAGTCGCGACCTAGCAACTAATGAAAAACTGTTTTTT
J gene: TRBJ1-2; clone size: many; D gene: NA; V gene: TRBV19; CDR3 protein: CASGLLDFYTF; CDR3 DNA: TGTGCCAGTGGGTTGCTGGATTTTTACACCTTC
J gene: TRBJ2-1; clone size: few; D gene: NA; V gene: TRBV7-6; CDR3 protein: CASSMTDSTYNEQFF; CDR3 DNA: TGTGCCAGCAGTATGACAGACAGCACCTACAATGAGCAGTTCTTC